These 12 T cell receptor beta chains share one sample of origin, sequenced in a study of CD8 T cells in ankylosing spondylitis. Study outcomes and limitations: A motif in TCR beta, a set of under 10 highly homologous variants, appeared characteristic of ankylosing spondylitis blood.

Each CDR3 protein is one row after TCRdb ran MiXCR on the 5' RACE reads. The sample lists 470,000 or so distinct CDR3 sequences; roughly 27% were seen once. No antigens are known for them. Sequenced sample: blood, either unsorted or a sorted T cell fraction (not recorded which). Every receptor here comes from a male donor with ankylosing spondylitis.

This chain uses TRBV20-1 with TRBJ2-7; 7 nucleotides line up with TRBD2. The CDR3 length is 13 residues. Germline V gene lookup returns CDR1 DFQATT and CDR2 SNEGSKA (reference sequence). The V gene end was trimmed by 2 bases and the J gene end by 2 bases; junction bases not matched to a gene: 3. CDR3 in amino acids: CSARWAGAYEQYF. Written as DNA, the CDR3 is TGCAGTGCTAGATGGGCGGGGGCCTACGAGCAGTACTTC.

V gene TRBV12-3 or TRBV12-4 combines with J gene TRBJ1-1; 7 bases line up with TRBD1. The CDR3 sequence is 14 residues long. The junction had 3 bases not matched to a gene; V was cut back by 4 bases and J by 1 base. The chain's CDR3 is CASSWGQSNTEAFF. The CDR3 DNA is TGTGCCAGCAGTTGGGGACAGTCGAACACTGAAGCTTTCTTT.

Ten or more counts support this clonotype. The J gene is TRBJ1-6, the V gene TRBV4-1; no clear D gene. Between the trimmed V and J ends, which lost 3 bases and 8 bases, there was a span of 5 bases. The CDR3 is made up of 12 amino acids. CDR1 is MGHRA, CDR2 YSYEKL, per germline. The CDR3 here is CASSQGYSPLHF. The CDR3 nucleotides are TGCGCCAGCAGCCAGGGGTATTCACCCCTCCACTTT.

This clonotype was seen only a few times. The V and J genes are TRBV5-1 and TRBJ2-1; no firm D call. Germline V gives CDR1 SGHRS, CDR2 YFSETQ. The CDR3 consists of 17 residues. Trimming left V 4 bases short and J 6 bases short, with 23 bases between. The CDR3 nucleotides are TGCGCCAGCAGCACGATGGGCCCCGGGCCGATCGCCAATGAGCAGTTCTTC. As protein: CASSTMGPGPIANEQFF.

DNA of the CDR3: TGTGCCAGCAGTTTAGGTGTCGGATTTGGGGAGACCCAGTACTTC. Translation: CASSLGVGFGETQYF. This rearrangement joins TRBV27 to TRBJ2-5; D gene uncertain. Germline CDR1 is MNHEY and CDR2 is SMNVEV (reference sequence). CDR3 size: 15 residues. Between the trimmed V and J ends, which lost 2 bases and 5 bases, there was a span of 15 bases.

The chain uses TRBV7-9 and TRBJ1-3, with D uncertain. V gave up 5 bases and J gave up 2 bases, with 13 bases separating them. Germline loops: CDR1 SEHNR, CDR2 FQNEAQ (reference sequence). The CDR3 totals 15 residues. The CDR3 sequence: CASSRRPGAGNTIYF. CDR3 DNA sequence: TGTGCCAGCAGCCGCCGCCCTGGGGCTGGAAACACCATATATTTT.

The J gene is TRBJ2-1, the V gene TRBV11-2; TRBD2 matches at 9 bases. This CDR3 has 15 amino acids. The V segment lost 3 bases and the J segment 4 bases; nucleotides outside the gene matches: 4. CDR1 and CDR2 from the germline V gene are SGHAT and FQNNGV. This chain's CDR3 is CASSFRLAVYNEQFF. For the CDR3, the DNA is TGTGCCAGCAGCTTCAGACTAGCGGTTTACAATGAGCAGTTCTTC.

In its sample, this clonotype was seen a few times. CDR3 in amino acids: CASSLVSGPNTGELFF. The CDR3 DNA follows: TGCGCCAGCAGCTTGGTTTCAGGGCCGAACACCGGGGAGCTGTTTTTT. This rearrangement joins TRBV5-1 to TRBJ2-2, with a weak D call TRBD1 (5 bases). CDR3 size: 16 residues. CDR1 is SGHRS, CDR2 YFSETQ, per germline. Deletions cut 0 bases from V and 0 bases from J, with 9 bases between.

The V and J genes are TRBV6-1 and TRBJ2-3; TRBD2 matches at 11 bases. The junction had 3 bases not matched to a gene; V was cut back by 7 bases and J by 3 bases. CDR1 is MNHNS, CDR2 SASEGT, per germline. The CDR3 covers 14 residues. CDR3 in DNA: TGTGCCAGCACCCGGACTAGCGGGACAGATACGCAGTATTTT. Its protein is CASTRTSGTDTQYF.

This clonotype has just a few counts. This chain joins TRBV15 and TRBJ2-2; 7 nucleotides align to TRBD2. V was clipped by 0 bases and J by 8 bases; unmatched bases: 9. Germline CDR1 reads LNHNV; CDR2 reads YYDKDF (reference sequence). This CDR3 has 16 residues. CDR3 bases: TGTGCCACCAGCAGAGAGGCTAGCGGAAGGATAGGGGAGCTGTTTTTT. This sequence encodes CATSREASGRIGELFF.

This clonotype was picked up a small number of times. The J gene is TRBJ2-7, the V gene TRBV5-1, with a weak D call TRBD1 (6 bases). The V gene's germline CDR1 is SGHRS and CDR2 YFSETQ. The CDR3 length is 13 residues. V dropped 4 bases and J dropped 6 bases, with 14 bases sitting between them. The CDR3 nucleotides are TGCGCCAGCAGCCCCCACAGGGCAGGCGAGCAGTACTTC. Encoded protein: CASSPHRAGEQYF.

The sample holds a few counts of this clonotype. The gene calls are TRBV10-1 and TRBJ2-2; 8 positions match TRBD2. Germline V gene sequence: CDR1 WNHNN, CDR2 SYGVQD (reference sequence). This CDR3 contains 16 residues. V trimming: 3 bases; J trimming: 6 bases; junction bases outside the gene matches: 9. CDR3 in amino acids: CASSDPRTSLAGELFF. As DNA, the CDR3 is TGCGCCAGCAGTGACCCTAGGACTAGCTTGGCCGGGGAGCTGTTTTTT.